The 24 T cell receptor beta chains below all came from one sample that was sequenced in a study of response to subunit inactivated influenza vaccine. Using its own MiXCR run on the RT-PCR reads, TCRdb lists one record per CDR3 protein. In the table there are around 250,000 distinct CDR3 sequences, 12% of which are singletons. Sequencing was performed on non-naive T cells sorted from PBMCs, taken about 14 days before vaccination. The source is a man over 45 who received an inactivated influenza vaccine.

This clonotype has more than one count but fewer than ten. The J gene is TRBJ2-2, the V gene TRBV18, with TRBD2 matching over 11 bases. Germline V lookup: CDR1 KGHSH, CDR2 LQKENI. CDR3 length: 16 residues. After removal of 3 bases from V and 7 bases from J, the junction contained 7 bases not matched to a gene. Here the CDR3 DNA reads TGTGCCAGCTCACCCGGGACTAGCGGACCATTCGGGGAGCTGTTTTTT. Encoded protein: CASSPGTSGPFGELFF.

The rearrangement joins TRBV5-5 to TRBJ1-6; D is unresolved. Germline CDR1 and CDR2: SGHKS and YYEKEE (reference sequence). With 2 bases removed from V and 9 bases from J, the gap between germline ends came to 18 bases. CDR3 length: 16 amino acids. The CDR3 region is CASSFSFGSLGSPLHF. DNA of the CDR3: TGTGCCAGCAGCTTCAGTTTCGGTTCTCTTGGTTCACCCCTCCACTTT. Drawing the rest from reference TRBV5-5 and TRBJ1-6, the complete variable domain is DAGVTQSPTHLIKTRGQQVTLRCSPISGHKSVSWYQQVLGQGPQFIFQYYEKEERGRGNFPDRFSARQFPNYSSELNVNALLLGDSALYLCASSFSFGSLGSPLHFGNGTRLTVT.

V gene TRBV27 combines with J gene TRBJ2-1; D might be TRBD1 (6 bases). CDR3 length: 12 residues. Germline V gives CDR1 MNHEY, CDR2 SMNVEV (reference sequence). V lost 5 bases and J lost 5, with 7 bases in between. The CDR3 reads CASSRQDNEQFF. The CDR3 coding sequence is TGTGCCAGCAGTCGACAGGACAATGAGCAGTTCTTC.

This clonotype has more than one count but fewer than ten. The chain carries TRBV12-3 or TRBV12-4 and TRBJ1-4; D is perhaps TRBD1 (5 bases). V lost 5 bases and J lost 4, with 17 bases in between. The CDR3 has 16 residues. The CDR3 here is CASSDAGQGGNEKLFF. Here the CDR3 DNA reads TGTGCCAGCAGTGACGCCGGGCAGGGCGGTAATGAAAAACTGTTTTTT.

This sequence joins TRBV9 and TRBJ1-1, with D possibly being TRBD1 (5 bases). Germline V gene data show CDR1 as SGDLS and CDR2 as YYNGEE. Deletions cut 0 bases from V and 4 bases from J, with 7 bases between. This CDR3 region has 13 residues. In nucleotides, the CDR3 is TGTGCCAGCAGCGTAGGGGGCCGCACTGAAGCTTTCTTT. Translated: CASSVGGRTEAFF.

The V gene is TRBV5-1, the J gene TRBJ2-1, with 9 bases matching TRBD1. The germline V gene has CDR1 SGHRS and CDR2 YFSETQ. The length of the CDR3 is 15 residues. The J segment lost 6 bases and the V segment lost 4 bases, leaving 8 bases of the junction unmatched. CDR3 sequence (DNA): TGCGCCAGCAGCCCGGGACAGGGCCTACGCAATGAGCAGTTCTTC. It specifies CASSPGQGLRNEQFF.

This clonotype was detected only a few times. The rearrangement uses TRBV5-1 and TRBJ2-7, with D perhaps TRBD2 (6 bases). CDR1 and CDR2 from the germline V gene are SGHRS and YFSETQ. The CDR3 covers 15 residues. V was cut by 2 bases and J by 4 bases, with 16 bases left in between. The CDR3 coding sequence is TGCGCCAGCAGCTTAACAGCGGGTTCCCAGTACGAGCAGTACTTC. It translates to CASSLTAGSQYEQYF.

In this sample, this clonotype turned up many times. V is TRBV12-3 or TRBV12-4 and J is TRBJ1-1; 8 bases map to TRBD1. Trimming at V came to 1 base and at J to 10 bases, leaving 11 bases not matched to a gene. CDR3 size: 15 residues. CDR3 nucleotide sequence: TGTGCCAGCAGTTTAGGGGGGGGCAGGGGGCTTGTAGCTTTCTTT. Residues: CASSLGGGRGLVAFF.

This clonotype was found a few times. The chain combines TRBV7-9 with TRBJ2-1; a weak D match, TRBD2 (5 bases). The length of the CDR3 is 15 residues. V was trimmed by 1 base and J by 3 bases, leaving 10 bases between them. CDR1 SEHNR and CDR2 FQNEAQ come from the germline V gene (reference sequence). CDR3 DNA: TGTGCCAGCAGCTTAGTGGCGGGCCGCTACAATGAGCAGTTCTTC. This codes for CASSLVAGRYNEQFF.

The chain links TRBV18 to TRBJ2-3; D possibly corresponds to TRBD1 (6 bases). Germline values: CDR1 KGHSH, CDR2 LQKENI. This CDR3 contains 16 residues. The V end was cut by 3 bases, the J end by 9 bases, with 22 bases between. CDR3 sequence reads: CASSPKPHRVQGTQYF. The CDR3 DNA reads as TGTGCCAGCTCACCCAAACCTCACAGGGTGCAGGGGACGCAGTATTTT.

This clonotype has a handful of counts. The genes are TRBV20-1 and TRBJ2-1, with TRBD2 matching over 14 bases. The junction had 10 bases not matched to a gene; V was cut back by 6 bases and J by 6 bases. The CDR3 has 16 amino acids. Germline V lookup: CDR1 DFQATT, CDR2 SNEGSKA (reference sequence). CDR3: CSATGTSGSFSNEQFF. The CDR3 DNA sequence: TGCAGTGCAACCGGGACTAGCGGGAGTTTTTCCAATGAGCAGTTCTTC.

This clonotype was observed many times. The chain couples TRBV7-2 to TRBJ1-5, with 8 bases identical to TRBD1. The germline V gene has CDR1 SGHTA and CDR2 FQGNSA. The J segment lost 6 bases and the V segment lost 2 bases, leaving 3 bases of the junction unmatched. This CDR3 is built from 14 residues. The CDR3 coding sequence is TGTGCCAGCAGCTTAAGACAGGGGAGTCAGCCCCAGCATTTT. Protein product: CASSLRQGSQPQHF. The full variable domain, in which reference TRBV7-2 and TRBJ1-5 provide the parts outside the CDR3, is GAGVSQSPSNKVTEKGKDVELRCDPISGHTALYWYRQSLGQGLEFLIYFQGNSAPDKSGLPSDRFSAERTGGSVSTLTIQRTQQEDSAVYLCASSLRQGSQPQHFGDGTRLSIL.

This clonotype has ten or more counts. The chain has TRBV28 and TRBJ2-2; unclear D gene. This CDR3 region has 11 residues. V gave up 10 bases and J gave up 4 bases, with 7 bases separating them. Germline V gene sequence: CDR1 MDHEN, CDR2 SYDVKM. The CDR3 bases are TGTGCCACCACGGGCACCGGGGAGCTGTTTTTT. This encodes CATTGTGELFF.

The CDR3, as DNA: TGTGCCAGCAGCTTAACCCTAGCCAGCAATGAGCAGTTCTTC. This sequence encodes CASSLTLASNEQFF. The V and J genes are TRBV7-3 and TRBJ2-1, with D maybe TRBD2 (5 bases). The CDR3 is 14 residues long. Germline CDR1 is SGHTA and CDR2 is FQGTGA. V was clipped by 0 bases and J by 6 bases, with 9 bases between them.

This clonotype was detected ten times or more. The rearrangement joins TRBV28 to TRBJ2-7; D remains unclear. The CDR3 consists of 12 residues. Trimming removed 5 bases at V and 1 base at J, with 6 bases between. Per germline, CDR1 MDHEN and CDR2 SYDVKM. The CDR3 nucleotides are TGTGCCAGCAGTCCACATTCCTACGAGCAGTACTTC. Amino acid sequence: CASSPHSYEQYF.

The chain carries TRBV5-1 and TRBJ2-1, with 10 bases fitting TRBD1. Unmatched junction bases numbered 3, after V lost 4 bases and J lost 8 bases. Germline loops: CDR1 SGHRS, CDR2 YFSETQ. The CDR3 runs to 13 residues. The chain's CDR3 is CASSAGQGDEQFF. The DNA for the CDR3 is TGCGCCAGCAGCGCTGGACAGGGGGATGAGCAGTTCTTC.

This clonotype was observed a handful of times. J is TRBJ1-6 and V is TRBV9; D call uncertain. V lost 0 bases and J 14 bases, leaving 12 bases between the germline ends. This CDR3 has 13 residues. Germline V lookup: CDR1 SGDLS, CDR2 YYNGEE. The CDR3 loop reads CASSVGASQALHF. CDR3 sequence (DNA): TGTGCCAGCAGCGTAGGTGCCTCCCAGGCCCTCCACTTT.

This clonotype occurred a few times. The J gene is TRBJ2-1, the V gene TRBV9; D perhaps matches TRBD2 (6 bases). This CDR3 region has 12 residues. The V end lost 0 bases, the J end lost 9 bases, and 7 bases lay between the germline ends. Germline CDR1 and CDR2: SGDLS and YYNGEE. The CDR3 DNA is TGTGCCAGCAGCGTAGCGGGAGTTGAGCAGTTCTTC. It encodes CASSVAGVEQFF. Based on the CDR3 plus reference TRBV9 and TRBJ2-1, the full variable domain is DSGVTQTPKHLITATGQRVTLRCSPRSGDLSVYWYQQSLDQGLQFLIQYYNGEERAKGNILERFSAQQFPDLHSELNLSSLELGDSALYFCASSVAGVEQFFGPGTRLTVL.

This clonotype is deemed medium-sized (0.01 to 0.1%). Written as DNA, the CDR3 is TGCAGTGCTAGTGGGGGGTCTTTGTCTGGAAACACCATATATTTT. It specifies CSASGGSLSGNTIYF. The rearrangement joins TRBV20-1 to TRBJ1-3; D is perhaps TRBD1 (5 bases). The ends were cut back, 3 bases at V and 1 base at J, with 13 bases in the middle. The CDR3 covers 15 residues. Germline loops: CDR1 DFQATT, CDR2 SNEGSKA (reference sequence).

This clonotype has just a few counts. The chain links TRBV7-6 to TRBJ2-3; D gene uncertain. Between the trimmed V and J ends, which lost 5 bases and 3 bases, there was a span of 21 bases. The CDR3 is 17 amino acids. Germline V CDR1 and CDR2: SGHVS, FNYEAQ. CDR3 sequence (DNA): TGTGCCAGCAGCAAACAACCGGGTGCGACTCGAACAGATACGCAGTATTTT. Protein product: CASSKQPGATRTDTQYF.

This clonotype was observed many times. This rearrangement joins TRBV5-5 to TRBJ2-7; no firm D call. The V end was cut by 4 bases, the J end by 7 bases, with 21 bases between. Germline CDR1 SGHKS, CDR2 YYEKEE (reference sequence). The CDR3 is made up of 15 amino acids. The CDR3 is CASSPWTAAGGEQYF. The CDR3 nucleotides are TGTGCCAGCAGCCCCTGGACGGCTGCTGGCGGAGAGCAGTACTTC.

This chain uses TRBV6-4 with TRBJ2-3; tentatively, D is TRBD1 (6 bases). The CDR3 length is 13 residues. The germline CDR1 and CDR2 sequences are MRHNA and SNTAGT. The V and J ends lost 4 bases and 3 bases respectively, with 8 bases between them. This chain's CDR3 is CASSAGETDTQYF. DNA of the CDR3: TGTGCCAGCAGTGCAGGGGAAACAGATACGCAGTATTTT.

V and J are TRBV6-1 and TRBJ2-6; D might be TRBD1 (6 bases). V gave up 7 bases and J gave up 0 bases, with 19 bases separating them. This CDR3 comprises 18 residues. The germline CDR1 and CDR2 sequences are MNHNS and SASEGT. This CDR3 is CASTQPKQGNSGANVLTF. Written as DNA, the CDR3 is TGTGCCAGCACCCAGCCGAAACAGGGAAACTCTGGGGCCAACGTCCTGACTTTC.

This clonotype is a singleton in its sample. The chain is built from TRBV19 and TRBJ2-2; 11 nucleotides match TRBD2. V gave up 5 bases and J gave up 0 bases; unmatched junction bases: 2. This CDR3 has 16 amino acids. Germline values: CDR1 LNHDA, CDR2 SQIVND (reference sequence). The CDR3 sequence is CASSQGLAANTGELFF. For the CDR3, the DNA is TGTGCCAGTAGTCAGGGACTAGCGGCGAACACCGGGGAGCTGTTTTTT.